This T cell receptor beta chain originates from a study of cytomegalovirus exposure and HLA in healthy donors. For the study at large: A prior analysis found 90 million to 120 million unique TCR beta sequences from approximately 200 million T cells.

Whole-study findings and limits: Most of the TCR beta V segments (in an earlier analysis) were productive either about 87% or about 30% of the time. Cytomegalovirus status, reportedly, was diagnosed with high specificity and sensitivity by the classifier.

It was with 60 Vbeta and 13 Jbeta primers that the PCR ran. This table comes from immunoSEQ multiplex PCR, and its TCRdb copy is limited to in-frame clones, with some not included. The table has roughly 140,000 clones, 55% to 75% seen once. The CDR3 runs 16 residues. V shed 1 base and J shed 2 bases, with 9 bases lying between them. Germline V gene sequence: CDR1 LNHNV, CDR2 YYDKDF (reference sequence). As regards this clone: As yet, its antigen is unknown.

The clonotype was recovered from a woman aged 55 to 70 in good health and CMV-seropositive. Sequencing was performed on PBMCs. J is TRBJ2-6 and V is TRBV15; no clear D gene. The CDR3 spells CATSRGLVAGANVLTF. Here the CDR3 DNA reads TGTGCCACCAGCAGAGGACTGGTAGCTGGGGCCAACGTCCTGACTTTC.